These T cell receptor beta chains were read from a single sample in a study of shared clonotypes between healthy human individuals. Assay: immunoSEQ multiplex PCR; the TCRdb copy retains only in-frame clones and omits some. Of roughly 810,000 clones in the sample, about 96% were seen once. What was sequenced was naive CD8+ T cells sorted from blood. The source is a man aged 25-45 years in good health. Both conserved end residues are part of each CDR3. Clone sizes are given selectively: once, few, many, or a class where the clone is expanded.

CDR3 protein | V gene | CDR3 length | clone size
CASSPWDRGPKDTQYF | TRBV19 | 16 | NA
CASGTSGSYEQYF | TRBV19 | 13 | NA
CASSEKTGKRAEAFF | TRBV2 | 15 | NA
CASSQVLAGSNNEQFF | TRBV14 | 16 | NA
CASSRGLAGPYNEQFF | TRBV5-1 | 16 | NA
CASSSRNDPDTQYF | TRBV7-9 | 14 | once
CASTPGLLDEQYF | TRBV10-2 | 13 | NA
CASQPGGGDEQFF | TRBV7-9 | 13 | NA
CATSRESNYGYTF | TRBV15 | 13 | once
CASSLGTGELEQYF | TRBV27 | 14 | NA
CASSNFHGSSYEQYF | TRBV19 | 15 | once
CASSYGGETQYF | TRBV6-5 | 12 | few
CASSQVAGQKSATGELFF | TRBV4-3 | 18 | NA
CASSLTGLGTDTQYF | TRBV7-3 | 15 | NA
CASSFRSSYNEQFF | TRBV5-1 | 14 | NA
CASSLTMTGPYEQYF | TRBV7-9 | 15 | NA
CASSLAAWDRQETQYF | TRBV7-9 | 16 | NA
CASSEAIGPDVSGNTIYF | TRBV6-1 | 18 | NA
CASSYQDEQYF | TRBV6-6 | 11 | NA
CASSYSDRVEEQYF | TRBV6-6 | 14 | NA
CASSPQGANTYEQYF | TRBV6-1 | 15 | NA
CASSPPEGQGFYEQYF | TRBV7-9 | 16 | NA
CASSARDGNSYNEQFF | TRBV6-1 | 16 | NA
CASSLSGELFF | TRBV5-4 | 11 | once